Shown below are 29 T cell receptor beta chains from a single sample sequenced in a study of blood T cells in healthy people across ages. Primers used in a second PCR of about 7 to 12 cycles were a sample-barcoded 5' primer and a J-beta primer mix. TCRdb reanalysed the 5' RACE reads using MiXCR and keeps one entry per CDR3 protein. The table has 920,000 or so distinct CDR3 sequences, more than 35% seen once. The sequenced material came from blood. Source of these receptors: a woman in her sixties in good health.

This chain connects TRBV5-5 to TRBJ1-2, with TRBD1 matching over 11 bases. The trim removed 0 bases at V and 1 base at J, leaving 2 bases unmatched. This CDR3 has 16 residues. Germline CDR1 SGHKS, CDR2 YYEKEE (reference sequence). This chain's CDR3 is CASSLVGTGGNYGYTF. CDR3 in DNA: TGTGCCAGCAGCTTGGTCGGGACAGGGGGTAACTATGGCTACACCTTC.

This chain uses TRBV11-2 with TRBJ2-7, with D possibly TRBD2 on 6 matching bases. CDR1 and CDR2 from the germline V gene are SGHAT and FQNNGV. The CDR3 extends over 15 amino acids. Deletions cut 7 bases from V and 7 bases from J, with 23 bases between. The CDR3 DNA is TGTGCCAGCACCTCAATCGGGGGTCCCGCCTGGGAGCAGTACTTC. It codes for CASTSIGGPAWEQYF.

The chain combines TRBV20-1 with TRBJ2-1, with D maybe TRBD2 (5 bases). The CDR3 totals 12 residues. Germline-derived CDR1 and CDR2 are DFQATT and SNEGSKA (reference sequence). Between the trimmed V and J ends, which lost 6 bases and 8 bases, there was a span of 14 bases. The CDR3: CSAYGEWYEQFF. The CDR3 nucleotides read TGCAGTGCCTACGGGGAGTGGTATGAGCAGTTCTTC.

This clonotype was observed a few times. This chain uses TRBV29-1 with TRBJ2-3, with 12 bases fitting TRBD2. Germline CDR1 reads SQVTM; CDR2 reads ANQGSEA. V trimming: 3 bases; J trimming: 5 bases; junction bases outside the gene matches: 6. The CDR3 is made up of 15 amino acids. The CDR3 sequence is CSVDPSGRALDTQYF. Written as DNA, the CDR3 is TGCAGCGTTGACCCTAGCGGGAGGGCCTTAGATACGCAGTATTTT.

This clonotype was counted between two and nine times. The gene calls are TRBV6-5 and TRBJ2-4, with D possibly TRBD1 on 5 matching bases. CDR3 length equals 14 residues. V was shortened by 4 bases and J by 5 bases, with 12 bases between the two germline ends. Germline V gene sequence: CDR1 MNHEY, CDR2 SVGAGI. CDR3 bases: TGTGCCAGCAGTTTTGGGTGGGGCGAAAACATTCAGTACTTC. This sequence encodes CASSFGWGENIQYF.

Only a few counts were recorded for this clonotype. This chain connects TRBV7-9 to TRBJ2-5; 7 bases match TRBD1. The CDR3 length is 15 residues. V was clipped by 10 bases and J by 1 base; unmatched bases: 12. Per the germline V gene, CDR1 is SEHNR and CDR2 is FQNEAQ (reference sequence). CDR3 nucleotide sequence: TGTGCCATCCAGACGACCCGGGACAGCCAAGAGACCCAGTACTTC. This sequence encodes CAIQTTRDSQETQYF.

In its sample, this clonotype was seen a few times. V gene TRBV12-3 or TRBV12-4 combines with J gene TRBJ2-4; D gene unclear. The DNA end is more similar to TRBJ2-7, so the J call may be wrong. The CDR3 consists of 12 residues. The CDR3 DNA reads as TGTGCCAGCAGTTTAGACATTTTCGAGCAGTACTTC. This translates into CASSLDIFEQYF.

Written as DNA, the CDR3 is TGTGCCAGCAGCTTAGATGGCGGGATGTACAATGAGCAGTTCTTC. It encodes CASSLDGGMYNEQFF. The chain joins TRBV7-2 to TRBJ2-1; D is possibly TRBD2 (6 bases). V lost 1 base, J lost 4 bases, and 11 bases lay in between. CDR1 and CDR2 from the germline V gene are SGHTA and FQGNSA. The CDR3 has 15 residues.

A word on this clonotype: One end of the junction is discordant with germline, which a read error may explain. CDR3 region: CASGQIRSGIYEQYF. As DNA, the CDR3 is TGTGCCAGCGGCCAGATTCGTAGCGGGATCTACGAGCAGTACTTC. The chain couples TRBV3-1 to TRBJ2-7; TRBD2 matches at 8 bases. The CDR3 totals 15 residues. Germline V gene sequence: CDR1 LGHDT, CDR2 YNNKEL (reference sequence).

There are many counts of this clonotype. The J gene is TRBJ2-7, the V gene TRBV28; TRBD2 is a possible D gene (5 bases). Trimming removed 2 bases from V and 0 bases from J, with 8 bases in between. Germline values: CDR1 MDHEN, CDR2 SYDVKM. The CDR3 is 14 amino acids. This CDR3 is CASSLRGISYEQYF. CDR3 bases: TGTGCCAGCAGTTTACGGGGAATCTCCTACGAGCAGTACTTC.

As regards this clonotype: One end of the junction does not line up with germline, which may come from a read error. The chain uses TRBV28 and TRBJ2-1, with D perhaps TRBD1 (5 bases). Germline V gene lookup returns CDR1 MDHEN and CDR2 SYDVKM. The CDR3 loop spans 15 amino acids. The CDR3 nucleotides read TGTGCCAGCAGTGCCCCGCTGGGGCAGTACAATGGGCAGTTCTTC. Amino acids: CASSAPLGQYNGQFF.

A few counts support this clonotype. The chain recombines TRBV27 with TRBJ2-7; 9 bases fit TRBD2. The germline V gene encodes CDR1 MNHEY and CDR2 SMNVEV (reference sequence). Trimming cost V 5 bases and J 1 base; bases outside gene matches: 12. This CDR3 region has 17 residues. The CDR3 region is CASSHLTSGASSYEQYF. Written as DNA, the CDR3 is TGTGCCAGCAGTCACCTGACTAGCGGAGCCAGTTCCTACGAGCAGTACTTC.

This chain connects TRBV29-1 to TRBJ2-2; 7 bases agree with TRBD1. V trimming: 3 bases; J trimming: 2 bases; junction bases outside the gene matches: 9. Per the germline V gene, CDR1 is SQVTM and CDR2 is ANQGSEA. This CDR3 has 16 residues. Here the CDR3 DNA reads TGCAGCGTTGAGTCCACAGGGGCGGGTAACACCGGGGAGCTGTTTTTT. Residues: CSVESTGAGNTGELFF.

The genes are TRBV9 and TRBJ2-7, with a weak D call TRBD2 (6 bases). V dropped 7 bases and J dropped 0 bases, with 14 bases sitting between them. Germline V gene sequence: CDR1 SGDLS, CDR2 YYNGEE. CDR3 size: 14 residues. For the CDR3, the DNA is TGTGCCAGCCAAACACGGGGGATCTCCTACGAGCAGTACTTC. Protein product: CASQTRGISYEQYF.

At least ten counts were recorded for this clonotype. The chain links TRBV6-2 or TRBV6-3 to TRBJ2-3; a weak D match, TRBD1 (6 bases). Germline loops: CDR1 MNHEY, CDR2 SVGEGT. The CDR3 consists of 18 residues. V dropped 5 bases and J dropped 4 bases, with 25 bases sitting between them. Here the CDR3 reads CASSTSDRRSSFADTQYF. CDR3 coding DNA: TGTGCCAGCAGTACCTCCGACAGGCGGAGTAGTTTTGCAGATACGCAGTATTTT.

The rearrangement uses TRBV28 and TRBJ2-5, with a possible D match to TRBD1 (5 bases). This CDR3 has 14 residues. V was shortened by 8 bases and J by 2 bases, with 15 bases between the two germline ends. CDR1 and CDR2 (germline): MDHEN, SYDVKM. The CDR3 DNA sequence: TGTGCCAGCCACCCGCAGGGCGAACAAGAGACCCAGTACTTC. Amino acid sequence: CASHPQGEQETQYF.

This clonotype was seen more than once but under ten times. The chain uses TRBV5-1 and TRBJ2-1, with D unresolved. With the DNA end fitting TRBJ2-7 better, the J assignment may be wrong. The CDR3 loop spans 13 amino acids. Germline V gene sequence: CDR1 SGHRS, CDR2 YFSETQ. In nucleotides, the CDR3 is TGCGCCAGCAGCTTGTGGGGTTACAATGAGCAGTACTTC. Its translation: CASSLWGYNEQYF.

The CDR3 here is CASSRARGRESGQPQHF. In DNA form, the CDR3 reads TGTGCCAGCAGCAGGGCTAGGGGGAGGGAATCAGGTCAGCCCCAGCATTTT. The V gene is TRBV21-1, the J gene TRBJ1-5. TRBV21-1 constitutes a pseudogene. The CDR3 is made up of 17 amino acids.

This chain joins TRBV5-6 and TRBJ2-5, with 7 bases lining up with TRBD1. Looked up from germline, CDR1 is SGHDT and CDR2 is YYEEEE. The CDR3 extends over 13 amino acids. Trimming took 4 bases from V and 4 from J; bases not matched to a gene: 4. The CDR3 DNA sequence: TGTGCCAGCAGCCCGACAGGGACAGAGACCCAGTACTTC. This sequence encodes CASSPTGTETQYF.

This clonotype was counted a few times. The rearrangement links TRBV5-1 to TRBJ2-5; 7 positions match TRBD1. The germline CDR1 and CDR2 sequences are SGHRS and YFSETQ. This CDR3 comprises 15 residues. J gave up 3 bases and V 4 bases, and 9 bases lay outside the gene matches. The CDR3 loop reads CASSTTGTDEETQYF. CDR3 nucleotides: TGCGCCAGCAGCACGACCGGGACAGATGAAGAGACCCAGTACTTC. The variable domain in full, completed from reference TRBV5-1 and TRBJ2-5, reads KAGVTQTPRYLIKTRGQQVTLSCSPISGHRSVSWYQQTPGQGLQFLFEYFSETQRNKGNFPGRFSGRQFSNSRSEMNVSTLELGDSALYLCASSTTGTDEETQYFGPGTRLLVL.

The chain uses TRBV6-5 and TRBJ1-5, with a possible D match to TRBD1 (5 bases). V lost 5 bases and J 7 bases, leaving 12 bases between the germline ends. The germline V gene has CDR1 MNHEY and CDR2 SVGAGI. There are 13 residues in the CDR3. CDR3 bases: TGTGCCAGCAGTCCAGGGTTTAGGCAGCCCCAGCATTTT. This codes for CASSPGFRQPQHF.

This sequence joins TRBV20-1 and TRBJ2-3; 8 bases align to TRBD2. This CDR3 is 16 amino acids long. CDR1 and CDR2 from the germline V gene are DFQATT and SNEGSKA (reference sequence). The V segment lost 1 base and the J segment 4 bases; nucleotides outside the gene matches: 10. For the CDR3, the DNA is TGCAGTGCTAGAGTAGAGTACGGGAGGGCCCCAGATACGCAGTATTTT. Translating gives CSARVEYGRAPDTQYF.

The rearrangement joins TRBV6-6 to TRBJ2-3; possible D gene TRBD2, 6 bases. This CDR3 region has 14 residues. Germline CDR1 is MNHNY and CDR2 is SVGAGI (reference sequence). V lost 8 bases to trimming and J lost 4 bases, with 16 bases between them. The CDR3 spells CASRDGSVADTQYF. As DNA, the CDR3 is TGTGCCAGCCGGGACGGGAGTGTCGCAGATACGCAGTATTTT.

The CDR3 DNA reads as TGTGCCAGCAGGCATACAGGGGATGGCTACACCTTC. Translation: CASRHTGDGYTF. The chain carries TRBV25-1 and TRBJ1-2, with 7 nucleotides matching TRBD1. Germline CDR1 and CDR2: MGHDK and SYGVNS. The CDR3 extends over 12 amino acids. After removal of 6 bases from V and 6 bases from J, the junction contained 4 bases not matched to a gene.

This clonotype was counted a few times. The rearrangement uses TRBV6-5 and TRBJ2-5; TRBD1 agrees at 8 bases. Germline trimming cut 5 bases from V and 5 bases from J; bases unmatched to any gene: 10. Germline V gene lookup returns CDR1 MNHEY and CDR2 SVGAGI. This CDR3 region has 15 residues. CDR3 sequence reads: CASSESGGSRETQYF. CDR3 sequence (DNA): TGTGCCAGCAGTGAGTCAGGGGGCTCACGGGAGACCCAGTACTTC.

This clonotype occurred a few times. The genes are TRBV7-8 and TRBJ1-1; TRBD1 is a possible D gene (6 bases). Germline CDR1 SGHVS, CDR2 FQNEAQ. CDR3 length equals 16 residues. Trimming took 1 base from V and 4 from J, leaving 16 bases between them. CDR3 loop: CASSLELVGRGTEAFF. The CDR3, as DNA: TGTGCCAGCAGCTTAGAACTGGTGGGCAGGGGCACTGAAGCTTTCTTT.

This clonotype was recorded at least ten times. J is TRBJ2-3 and V is TRBV7-3, with D unresolved. CDR3 length: 14 residues. Looked up from germline, CDR1 is SGHTA and CDR2 is FQGTGA. The V and J ends lost 2 bases and 4 bases respectively, with 10 bases between them. CDR3 DNA: TGTGCCAGCAGCTTAGGAGCTGGATCAGATACGCAGTATTTT. Amino acids: CASSLGAGSDTQYF.

This rearrangement joins TRBV20-1 to TRBJ2-3; maybe TRBD2 (7 bases). CDR1 and CDR2 from the germline V gene are DFQATT and SNEGSKA (reference sequence). The V end was cut by 6 bases, the J end by 5 bases, with 21 bases between. The CDR3 spans 15 residues. The CDR3 region is CSAPRGGALLDTQYF. DNA for the CDR3: TGCAGTGCCCCTAGAGGGGGGGCGCTTCTAGATACGCAGTATTTT.

The chain employs TRBV12-5 and TRBJ2-1; the D gene is possibly TRBD2 (6 bases). The germline V gene has CDR1 LGHNT and CDR2 FRNRAP. Trimming stripped 1 base from V and 9 bases from J, with 10 bases between. This CDR3 has 13 residues. As DNA, the CDR3 is TGTGCTAGTGGTTTGGGTTACGGGGGTGAGCAGTTCTTC. It specifies CASGLGYGGEQFF.